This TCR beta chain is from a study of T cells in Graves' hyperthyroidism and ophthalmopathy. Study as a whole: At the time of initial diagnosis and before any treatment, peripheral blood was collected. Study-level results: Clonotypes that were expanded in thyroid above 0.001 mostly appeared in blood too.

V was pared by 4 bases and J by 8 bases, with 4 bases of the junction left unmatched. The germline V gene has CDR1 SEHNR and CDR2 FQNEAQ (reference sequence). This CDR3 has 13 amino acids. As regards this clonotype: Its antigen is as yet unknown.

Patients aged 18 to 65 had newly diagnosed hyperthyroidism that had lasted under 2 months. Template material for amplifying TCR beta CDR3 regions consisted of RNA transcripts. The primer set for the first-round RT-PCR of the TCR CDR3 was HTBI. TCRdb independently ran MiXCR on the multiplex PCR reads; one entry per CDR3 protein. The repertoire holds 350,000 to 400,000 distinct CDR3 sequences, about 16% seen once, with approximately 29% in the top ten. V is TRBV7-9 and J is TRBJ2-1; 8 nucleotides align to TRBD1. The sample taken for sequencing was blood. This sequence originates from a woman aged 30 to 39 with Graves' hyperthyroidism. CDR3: CASSSTGADEQFF. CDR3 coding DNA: TGTGCCAGCAGCTCGACAGGGGCCGATGAGCAGTTCTTC.